The sequence of this T cell receptor (beta chain) was determined in a study of breast tumors, draining lymph nodes, adjacent tissues. This clonotype was seen at least ten times. The antigen is not known. TCRdb called the multiplex PCR reads again in MiXCR, with one record for every CDR3 protein. The profile shows 150,000 to 250,000 distinct CDR3 sequences, 31% of them singletons. General study findings and limits: Luminal-like breast cancer showed significantly higher tumor–nontumor repertoire similarity than basal-like.

The trim removed 6 bases at V and 7 bases at J, leaving 11 bases unmatched. The CDR3 is 15 amino acids. The germline V gene has CDR1 SGHTA and CDR2 FQGTGA. The lymph nodes were axillary draining lymph nodes from breast cancer patients. The chain joins TRBV7-3 to TRBJ2-3; 9 bases match TRBD2. Sequencing was performed on axillary lymph node tissue. This receptor was identified in a female donor with breast cancer. Some clones in this sample may be carry-over from other donors' samples. CDR3 protein: CASSRSGGYPHTQYF. For the CDR3, the DNA is TGTGCCAGCAGTCGTAGCGGGGGCTATCCGCATACGCAGTATTTT.